This TCR beta chain stems from a study of radiotherapy plus CTLA-4 blockade in lung cancer. Study-wide points: Among blood TCR repertoires after radiotherapy plus ipilimumab, tumor-derived clones expanded. How blood T cell clones changed early, along with interferon-beta, reportedly forecast response best.

Repertoires were generated with immunoSEQ multiplex PCR, while TCRdb's copy carries only in-frame clones and drops some. The data show about 97,000 clones, approximately 75% seen once. Chemo-refractory metastatic non-small-cell lung cancer patients received focal radiation with ipilimumab CTLA-4 blockade. Comments on this clone: Its antigen is as yet unknown.

This CDR3 is 14 amino acids long. Trimming cost V 6 bases and J 0 bases, with 10 bases left between them. Germline CDR1 is LNHDA and CDR2 is SQIVND (reference sequence). This receptor was obtained from a human donor with non-small cell lung cancer who had a partial response to radiotherapy plus ipilimumab. Some clones in this sample may be carry-over from other donors' samples. The chain is built from TRBV19 and TRBJ2-3; D possibly corresponds to TRBD1 (6 bases). Sequencing was performed on peripheral blood, taken from a patient treated with radiotherapy plus ipilimumab. The CDR3 bases are TGTGCCAGTAGCCTGGACAGTAGCACAGATACGCAGTATTTT. This gives the protein CASSLDSSTDTQYF.